The next 27 T cell receptor beta chains were all read from a single sample in a study of OX40 agonist ivuxolimab in advanced cancers. TCRdb's copy holds only in-frame clones and misses some; the assay was immunoSEQ multiplex PCR. The sample carries 45,000 to 65,000 clones, around 89% recorded once. This specimen consisted of CD4+ or CD8+ T cells sorted from blood, obtained in a trial of the OX40 agonist ivuxolimab. The receptor set was obtained from an adult with an advanced solid tumor such as melanoma, head and neck, liver or kidney cancer.

The V call is TRBV18, the J call TRBJ2-7; D gene unclear. Trimming stripped 2 bases from V and 6 bases from J, with 5 bases between. The CDR3 runs 11 residues. CDR1 KGHSH and CDR2 LQKENI come from the germline V gene. The CDR3: CASSPGREQYF. The CDR3 nucleotides are TGTGCCAGCTCACCAGGCCGCGAGCAGTACTTC.

This clone was seen just once. The chain couples TRBV6-1 to TRBJ1-5; TRBD1 aligns across 8 bases. With 8 bases clipped from V and 5 bases from J, the junction kept 8 bases outside the gene matches. Germline CDR1 reads MNHNS; CDR2 reads SASEGT. This CDR3 spans 14 amino acids. Here the CDR3 DNA reads TGTGCCAGCTCGGGCAGGGGGCCCGATCAGCCCCAGCATTTT. Amino acids: CASSGRGPDQPQHF.

CDR3 sequence reads: CASSPPTSGENIQYF. CDR3 DNA: TGTGCCAGCTCACCACCAACTAGCGGGGAAAACATTCAGTACTTC. The chain recombines TRBV18 with TRBJ2-4; 10 positions agree with TRBD2. The V and J ends lost 0 bases and 5 bases, in that order; junction bases with no gene match: 1. The germline CDR1 and CDR2 sequences are KGHSH and LQKENI. CDR3 size: 15 residues.

The chain has TRBV19 and TRBJ2-1; TRBD1 agrees at 8 bases. Germline assignment: CDR1 LNHDA and CDR2 SQIVND (reference sequence). The CDR3 length is 15 residues. V lost 6 bases, J lost 5 bases, and 9 bases stayed unmatched. CDR3 in amino acids: CASRSWDRKNNEQFF. CDR3 sequence (DNA): TGTGCCAGTAGGTCCTGGGACAGGAAGAACAATGAGCAGTTCTTC. The variable domain in full, with the rest retrieved from reference TRBV19 and TRBJ2-1, is DGGITQSPKYLFRKEGQNVTLSCEQNLNHDAMYWYRQDPGQGLRLIYYSQIVNDFQKGDIAEGYSVSREKKESFPLTVTSAQKNPTAFYLCASRSWDRKNNEQFFGPGTRLTVL.

The chain has TRBV21-1 and TRBJ1-2; the table's D call, TRBD1, has no DNA check behind it. TRBV21-1 is labeled a pseudogene. This CDR3 contains 15 residues. CDR3 sequence (DNA): TGTGCCAGCAGCAAAGACAGGGGGCCCTTAGATGGCTACACCTTC. Its protein product is CASSKDRGPLDGYTF.

The V and J genes are TRBV11-2 and TRBJ2-5, with D unresolved. Trimming removed 3 bases from V and 2 bases from J, with 7 bases in between. Germline V gene data show CDR1 as SGHAT and CDR2 as FQNNGV. This CDR3 comprises 13 residues. The CDR3: CASSLNSQETQYF. In nucleotides, the CDR3 is TGTGCCAGCAGCTTGAACTCGCAAGAGACCCAGTACTTC.

V usage is TRBV19 and J usage is TRBJ1-5; no clear D. The germline V gene encodes CDR1 LNHDA and CDR2 SQIVND (reference sequence). Between the trimmed V and J ends, which lost 4 bases and 2 bases, there was a span of 6 bases. This CDR3 comprises 13 residues. CDR3 residues: CASSRSRNQPQHF. The CDR3 nucleotides read TGTGCCAGTAGTAGAAGTCGCAATCAGCCCCAGCATTTT. The full variable domain, rest sourced from reference TRBV19 and TRBJ1-5, is DGGITQSPKYLFRKEGQNVTLSCEQNLNHDAMYWYRQDPGQGLRLIYYSQIVNDFQKGDIAEGYSVSREKKESFPLTVTSAQKNPTAFYLCASSRSRNQPQHFGDGTRLSIL.

V gene TRBV27 combines with J gene TRBJ2-7, with a weak D call TRBD2 (5 bases). CDR3 length: 13 amino acids. From germline, CDR1 is MNHEY and CDR2 SMNVEV (reference sequence). V was shortened by 5 bases and J by 0 bases, with 8 bases between the two germline ends. CDR3: CASSRRSSYEQYF. CDR3 bases: TGTGCCAGCAGTAGGAGGAGCTCCTACGAGCAGTACTTC.

The J gene is TRBJ1-1, the V gene TRBV5-1; no clear D gene. The CDR3 is made up of 13 amino acids. With 4 bases removed from V and 3 bases from J, the gap between germline ends came to 10 bases. Germline V gives CDR1 SGHRS, CDR2 YFSETQ. Here the CDR3 DNA reads TGCGCCAGCAGCCCTCGGGATGACACTGAAGCTTTCTTT. It encodes CASSPRDDTEAFF.

The rearrangement joins TRBV6-6 to TRBJ2-1; no definite D call. V was pared by 5 bases and J by 6 bases, with 8 bases between. CDR3 length: 12 amino acids. Per the germline V gene, CDR1 is MNHNY and CDR2 is SVGAGI (reference sequence). The chain's CDR3 is CASSNTVNEQFF. In DNA form, the CDR3 reads TGTGCCAGCAGTAATACCGTCAATGAGCAGTTCTTC.

The J gene is TRBJ2-7, the V gene TRBV19, with 9 bases lining up with TRBD2. The germline CDR1 and CDR2 sequences are LNHDA and SQIVND (reference sequence). This CDR3 comprises 15 residues. The V and J ends lost 2 bases and 2 bases, in that order; junction bases with no gene match: 4. The CDR3 DNA reads TGTGCCAGTAGTATAATGGCGGGAGGGCCCTACGAGCAGTACTTC. Amino acids: CASSIMAGGPYEQYF.

The chain has TRBV19 and TRBJ2-1, with D uncertain. V was clipped by 1 base and J by 8 bases, with 12 bases between them. Germline CDR1 is LNHDA and CDR2 is SQIVND (reference sequence). This CDR3 has 14 residues. The CDR3 region has the DNA TGTGCCAGTAGTATAGGGCAGGTCGGCGATGAGCAGTTCTTC. It is translated as CASSIGQVGDEQFF.

V gene TRBV28 combines with J gene TRBJ1-2, with 11 bases fitting TRBD1. The germline V gene encodes CDR1 MDHEN and CDR2 SYDVKM. With 7 bases clipped from V and 4 bases from J, the junction kept 8 bases outside the gene matches. This CDR3 is 15 amino acids long. The CDR3 loop is CASNVGQGASYGYTF. In DNA form, the CDR3 reads TGTGCCAGCAACGTAGGACAGGGGGCGAGCTATGGCTACACCTTC.

V usage is TRBV28 and J usage is TRBJ2-1; D possibly corresponds to TRBD2 (6 bases). This CDR3 is built from 13 residues. The germline V gene encodes CDR1 MDHEN and CDR2 SYDVKM. Trimming left V 8 bases short and J 1 base short, with 9 bases between. CDR3 protein: CASGAGSYNEQFF. The CDR3 DNA follows: TGTGCCAGCGGGGCGGGGTCCTACAATGAGCAGTTCTTC.

This clone was seen only a few times. The rearrangement joins TRBV10-3 to TRBJ1-2; TRBD1 matches at 7 bases. V gave up 2 bases and J gave up 2 bases; unmatched junction bases: 2. The germline gives CDR1 ENHRY, CDR2 SYGVKD. The CDR3 runs 14 residues. CDR3 residues: CAISEGTVNYGYTF. The CDR3 coding sequence is TGTGCCATCAGTGAGGGGACAGTGAACTATGGCTACACCTTC.

The gene calls are TRBV6-5 and TRBJ1-6; 7 nucleotides line up with TRBD1. V shed 6 bases, J shed 5 bases, and the junction held 7 bases outside the gene matches. CDR1 MNHEY and CDR2 SVGAGI come from the germline V gene. The CDR3 is made up of 15 amino acids. The DNA for the CDR3 is TGTGCCAGCAGCTTGGGACAGCCTGATAATTCACCCCTCCACTTT. Protein product: CASSLGQPDNSPLHF.

The genes are TRBV6-1 and TRBJ1-1; D is unresolved. Germline V gene data show CDR1 as MNHNS and CDR2 as SASEGT. The CDR3 consists of 13 residues. Trimming shortened V by 1 base and J by 4 bases, and 7 bases separated the two germline ends. The CDR3 DNA follows: TGTGCCAGCAGTGAAGAGGTTCCCACTGAAGCTTTCTTT. Its protein is CASSEEVPTEAFF.

V is TRBV6-1 and J is TRBJ1-1; D is undetermined. Germline V lookup: CDR1 MNHNS, CDR2 SASEGT. Trimming removed 2 bases from V and 0 bases from J, with 10 bases in between. The CDR3 length is 15 residues. CDR3 region: CASSELATMNTEAFF. In DNA form, the CDR3 reads TGTGCCAGCAGTGAACTGGCCACAATGAACACTGAAGCTTTCTTT.

The chain joins TRBV28 to TRBJ2-5; 9 bases agree with TRBD2. CDR1 MDHEN and CDR2 SYDVKM come from the germline V gene. Trimming cost V 6 bases and J 9 bases; bases outside gene matches: 11. The CDR3 covers 14 residues. CDR3 sequence (DNA): TGTGCCAGCAGGCCGGGACTAGCTAATCGGGCCCAGTACTTC. Translated, it gives CASRPGLANRAQYF.

The J gene is TRBJ2-7, the V gene TRBV5-4; D might be TRBD1 (6 bases). The CDR3 length is 13 residues. V was clipped by 1 base and J by 6 bases, with 11 bases between them. Germline V gene data show CDR1 as SGHNT and CDR2 as YYREEE (reference sequence). As DNA, the CDR3 is TGTGCCAGCAGCTTGCTGGGGGCGGGCGAGCAGTACTTC. It specifies CASSLLGAGEQYF.

This rearrangement joins TRBV9 to TRBJ1-2, with TRBD1 matching over 7 bases. Trimming took 6 bases from V and 0 from J; bases not matched to a gene: 5. This CDR3 spans 14 amino acids. CDR1 and CDR2 (germline): SGDLS, YYNGEE. The CDR3 bases are TGTGCCAGCACCGTTGGGACAGCTAACTATGGCTACACCTTC. Its protein product is CASTVGTANYGYTF.

The chain combines TRBV10-3 with TRBJ1-5; D call uncertain. The V gene lost 3 bases and the J gene lost 4 bases, with 13 bases spanning the gap. Germline values: CDR1 ENHRY, CDR2 SYGVKD. The CDR3 loop spans 15 amino acids. CDR3 bases: TGTGCCATCAGTGAAGGCAGCCAACCGAATCAGCCCCAGCATTTT. This gives the protein CAISEGSQPNQPQHF.

The V call is TRBV7-3, the J call TRBJ2-3; perhaps TRBD1 as D (6 bases). The V end lost 8 bases, the J end lost 2 bases, and 14 bases lay between the germline ends. The CDR3 is made up of 14 amino acids. CDR1 and CDR2 (germline): SGHTA, FQGTGA. The CDR3 DNA sequence: TGTGCCAGCGCACCGGGACACAACACAGATACGCAGTATTTT. Its translation: CASAPGHNTDTQYF.

This chain joins TRBV9 and TRBJ1-6; D might be TRBD1 (6 bases). Germline loops: CDR1 SGDLS, CDR2 YYNGEE. Trimming took 3 bases from V and 10 from J, leaving 11 bases between them. This CDR3 spans 13 amino acids. The CDR3: CASSGTAGSPLHF. CDR3 in DNA: TGTGCCAGCAGCGGGACAGCGGGGTCACCCCTCCACTTT.

J is TRBJ1-6 and V is TRBV28, with 8 bases aligning to TRBD1. The germline V gene encodes CDR1 MDHEN and CDR2 SYDVKM. This CDR3 spans 16 amino acids. The V segment lost 7 bases and the J segment 4 bases; nucleotides outside the gene matches: 9. CDR3 sequence reads: CASITGGQAYNSPLHF. CDR3 DNA sequence: TGTGCCAGCATTACAGGGGGTCAGGCTTATAATTCACCCCTCCACTTT.

The J gene is TRBJ2-7, the V gene TRBV19; D might be TRBD2 (6 bases). Germline CDR1 reads LNHDA; CDR2 reads SQIVND (reference sequence). This CDR3 is built from 14 residues. V lost 1 base to trimming and J lost 5 bases, with 12 bases between them. DNA for the CDR3: TGTGCCAGTAGTATAGCCGGAGGGAACCACGAGCAGTACTTC. Residues: CASSIAGGNHEQYF.

The chain uses TRBV28 and TRBJ2-5; 9 bases are a match to TRBD1. The V gene end was trimmed by 5 bases and the J gene end by 2 bases; junction bases not matched to a gene: 9. Per germline, CDR1 MDHEN and CDR2 SYDVKM. The CDR3 spans 16 residues. The CDR3 sequence is CASSAWGDRDQETQYF. In DNA form, the CDR3 reads TGTGCCAGCAGTGCATGGGGGGACAGGGATCAAGAGACCCAGTACTTC.